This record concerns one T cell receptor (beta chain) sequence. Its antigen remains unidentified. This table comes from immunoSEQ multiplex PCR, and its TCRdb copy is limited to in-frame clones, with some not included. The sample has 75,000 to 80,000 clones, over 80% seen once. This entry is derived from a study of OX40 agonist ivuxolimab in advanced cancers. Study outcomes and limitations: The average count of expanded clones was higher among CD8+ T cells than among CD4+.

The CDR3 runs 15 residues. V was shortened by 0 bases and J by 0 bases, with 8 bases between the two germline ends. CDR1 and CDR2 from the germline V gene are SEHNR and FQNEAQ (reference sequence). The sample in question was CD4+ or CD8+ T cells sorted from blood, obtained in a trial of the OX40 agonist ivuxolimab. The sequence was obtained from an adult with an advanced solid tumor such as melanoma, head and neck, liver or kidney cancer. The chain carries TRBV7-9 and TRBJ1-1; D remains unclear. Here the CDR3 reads CASSLAFTVNTEAFF. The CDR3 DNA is TGTGCCAGCAGCTTAGCTTTTACAGTGAACACTGAAGCTTTCTTT.